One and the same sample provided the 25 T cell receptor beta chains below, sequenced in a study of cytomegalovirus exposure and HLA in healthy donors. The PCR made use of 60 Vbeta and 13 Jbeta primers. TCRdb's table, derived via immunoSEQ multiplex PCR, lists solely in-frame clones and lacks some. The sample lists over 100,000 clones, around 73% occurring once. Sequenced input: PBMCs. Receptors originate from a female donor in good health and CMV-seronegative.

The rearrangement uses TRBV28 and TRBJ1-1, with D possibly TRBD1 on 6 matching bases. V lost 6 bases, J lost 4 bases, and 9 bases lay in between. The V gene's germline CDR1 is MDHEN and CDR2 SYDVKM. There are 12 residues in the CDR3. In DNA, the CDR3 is TGTGCCAGCAGGCGAGGGGGCACTGAAGCTTTCTTT. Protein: CASRRGGTEAFF.

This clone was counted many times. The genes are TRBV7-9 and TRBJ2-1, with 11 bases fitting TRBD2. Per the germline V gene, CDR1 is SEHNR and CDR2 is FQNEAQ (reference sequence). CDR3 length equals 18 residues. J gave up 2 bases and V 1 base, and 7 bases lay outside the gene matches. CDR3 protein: CASSLGRVSGRAYNEQFF. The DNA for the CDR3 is TGTGCCAGCAGCTTAGGGCGGGTTAGCGGGAGGGCCTACAATGAGCAGTTCTTC.

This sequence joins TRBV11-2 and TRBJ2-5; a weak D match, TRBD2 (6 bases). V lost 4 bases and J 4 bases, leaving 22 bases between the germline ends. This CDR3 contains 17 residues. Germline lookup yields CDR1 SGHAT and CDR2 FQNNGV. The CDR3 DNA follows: TGTGCCAGCAGCTACCCTGTTAGCGGAGGGGTATCAGAGACCCAGTACTTC. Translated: CASSYPVSGGVSETQYF.

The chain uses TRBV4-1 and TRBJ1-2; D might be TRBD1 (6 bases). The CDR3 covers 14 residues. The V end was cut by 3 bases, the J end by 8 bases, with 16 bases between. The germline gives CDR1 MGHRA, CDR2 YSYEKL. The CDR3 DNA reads TGCGCCAGCAGCCATGCCGGGACATCGAAGGGCTACACCTTC. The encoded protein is CASSHAGTSKGYTF.

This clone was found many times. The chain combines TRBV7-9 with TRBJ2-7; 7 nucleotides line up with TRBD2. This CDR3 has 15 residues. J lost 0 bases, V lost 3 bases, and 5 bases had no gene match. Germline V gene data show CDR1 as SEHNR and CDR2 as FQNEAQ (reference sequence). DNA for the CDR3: TGTGCCAGCAGCTTCAGGACTAGTAGCTCCTACGAGCAGTACTTC. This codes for CASSFRTSSSYEQYF.

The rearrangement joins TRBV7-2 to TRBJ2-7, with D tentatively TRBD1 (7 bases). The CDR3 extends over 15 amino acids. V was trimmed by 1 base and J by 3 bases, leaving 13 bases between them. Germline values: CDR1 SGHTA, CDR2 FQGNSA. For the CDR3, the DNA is TGTGCCAGCAGCTTAGTGGGCAGGGGGGACTACGAGCAGTACTTC. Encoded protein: CASSLVGRGDYEQYF.

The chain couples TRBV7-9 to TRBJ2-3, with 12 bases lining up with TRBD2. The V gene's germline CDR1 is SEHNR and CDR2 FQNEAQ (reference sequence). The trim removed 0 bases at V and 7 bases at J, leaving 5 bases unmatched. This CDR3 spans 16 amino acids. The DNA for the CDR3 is TGTGCCAGCAGCTTAGCCGAGGGGACTAGCGGGCATACGCAGTATTTT. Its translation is CASSLAEGTSGHTQYF.

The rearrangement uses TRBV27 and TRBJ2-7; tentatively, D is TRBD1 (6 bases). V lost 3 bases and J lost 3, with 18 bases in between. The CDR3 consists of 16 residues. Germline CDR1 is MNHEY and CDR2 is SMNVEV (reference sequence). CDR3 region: CASSFSDRRRSYEQYF. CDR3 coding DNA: TGTGCCAGCAGTTTTAGTGACAGGCGAAGAAGCTACGAGCAGTACTTC.

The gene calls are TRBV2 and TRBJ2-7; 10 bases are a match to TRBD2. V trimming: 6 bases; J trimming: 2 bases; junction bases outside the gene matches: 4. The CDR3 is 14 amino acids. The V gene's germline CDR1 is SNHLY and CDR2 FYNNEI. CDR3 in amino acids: CASSPAGGPYEQYF. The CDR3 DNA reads TGTGCCAGCAGCCCAGCGGGAGGGCCCTACGAGCAGTACTTC.

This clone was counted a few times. In nucleotides, the CDR3 is TGTGCCAGCTCACCACAGGTGATACAGGGGATGAACACTGAAGCTTTCTTT. Encoded protein: CASSPQVIQGMNTEAFF. The rearrangement uses TRBV18 and TRBJ1-1; 7 bases align to TRBD1. The ends lost 1 base at V and 0 bases at J; junction bases unmatched: 8. Germline V CDR1 and CDR2: KGHSH, LQKENI. This CDR3 is 17 amino acids long.

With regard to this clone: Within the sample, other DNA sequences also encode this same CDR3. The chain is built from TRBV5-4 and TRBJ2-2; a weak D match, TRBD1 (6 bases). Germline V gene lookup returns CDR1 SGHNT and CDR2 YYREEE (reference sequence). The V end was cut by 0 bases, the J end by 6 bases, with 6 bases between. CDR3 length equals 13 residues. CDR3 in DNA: TGTGCCAGCAGCTTGGACAGGGCCGGGGAGCTGTTTTTT. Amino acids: CASSLDRAGELFF.

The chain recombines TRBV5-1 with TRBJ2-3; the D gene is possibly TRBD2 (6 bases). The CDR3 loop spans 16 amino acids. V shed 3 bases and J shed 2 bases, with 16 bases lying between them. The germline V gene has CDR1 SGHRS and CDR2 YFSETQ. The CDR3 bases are TGCGCCAGCAGCTCAACGCCTAGCGTATACACAGATACGCAGTATTTT. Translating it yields CASSSTPSVYTDTQYF.

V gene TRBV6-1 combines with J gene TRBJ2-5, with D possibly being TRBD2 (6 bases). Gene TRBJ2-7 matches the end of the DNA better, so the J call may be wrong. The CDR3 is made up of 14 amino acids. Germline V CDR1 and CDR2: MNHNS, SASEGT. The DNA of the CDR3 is TGTGCCAGCAGTGGGAGGGCCTATCCCAACGAGCAGTACTTC. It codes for CASSGRAYPNEQYF.

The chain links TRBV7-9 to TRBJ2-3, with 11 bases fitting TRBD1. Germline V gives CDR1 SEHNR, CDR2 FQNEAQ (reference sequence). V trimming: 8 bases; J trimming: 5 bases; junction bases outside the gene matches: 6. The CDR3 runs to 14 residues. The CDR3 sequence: CASLGQGAGDTQYF. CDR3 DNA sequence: TGTGCCAGCTTAGGACAGGGGGCAGGAGATACGCAGTATTTT.

The DNA for the CDR3 is TGCGCCAGCAGGCGCGGGACAGGGGGCCACGAGCAGTACTTC. Its protein is CASRRGTGGHEQYF. The chain has TRBV5-1 and TRBJ2-7; 12 nucleotides agree with TRBD1. The CDR3 is 14 amino acids. Germline lookup yields CDR1 SGHRS and CDR2 YFSETQ. Trimming removed 5 bases from V and 5 bases from J; junction bases left unmatched: 5. The complete variable domain, with remaining parts taken from reference TRBV5-1 and TRBJ2-7, reads KAGVTQTPRYLIKTRGQQVTLSCSPISGHRSVSWYQQTPGQGLQFLFEYFSETQRNKGNFPGRFSGRQFSNSRSEMNVSTLELGDSALYLCASRRGTGGHEQYFGPGTRLTVT.

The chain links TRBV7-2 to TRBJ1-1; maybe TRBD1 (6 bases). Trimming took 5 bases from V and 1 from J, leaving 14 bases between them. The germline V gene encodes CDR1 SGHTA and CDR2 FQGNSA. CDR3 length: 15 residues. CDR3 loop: CASSINRASNTEAFF. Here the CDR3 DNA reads TGTGCCAGCAGCATAAACAGGGCTTCGAACACTGAAGCTTTCTTT.

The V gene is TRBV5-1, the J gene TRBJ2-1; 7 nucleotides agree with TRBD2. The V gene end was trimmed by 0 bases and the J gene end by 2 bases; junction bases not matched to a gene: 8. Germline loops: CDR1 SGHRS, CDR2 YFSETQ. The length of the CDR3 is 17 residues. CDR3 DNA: TGCGCCAGCAGCTTGGACCCCCCCAGCGGGACCTACAATGAGCAGTTCTTC. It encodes CASSLDPPSGTYNEQFF.

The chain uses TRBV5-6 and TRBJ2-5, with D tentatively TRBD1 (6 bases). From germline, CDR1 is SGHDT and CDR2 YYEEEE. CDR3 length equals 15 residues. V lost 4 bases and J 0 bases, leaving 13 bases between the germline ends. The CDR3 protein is CASSRDDRHQETQYF. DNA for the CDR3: TGTGCCAGCAGCCGAGACGACAGGCACCAAGAGACCCAGTACTTC.

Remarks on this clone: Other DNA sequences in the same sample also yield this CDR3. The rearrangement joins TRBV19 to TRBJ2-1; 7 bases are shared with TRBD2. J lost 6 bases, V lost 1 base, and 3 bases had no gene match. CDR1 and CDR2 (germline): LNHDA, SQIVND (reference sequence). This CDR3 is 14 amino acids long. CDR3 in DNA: TGTGCCAGTAGTATAGGGCTAGCGGCCAATGAGCAGTTCTTC. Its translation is CASSIGLAANEQFF.

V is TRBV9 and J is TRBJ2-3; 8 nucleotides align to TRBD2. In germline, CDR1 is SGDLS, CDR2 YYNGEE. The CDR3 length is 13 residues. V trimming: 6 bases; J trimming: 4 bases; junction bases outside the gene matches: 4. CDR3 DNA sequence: TGTGCCAGCACGCGGGAGGACGCAGATACGCAGTATTTT. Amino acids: CASTREDADTQYF.

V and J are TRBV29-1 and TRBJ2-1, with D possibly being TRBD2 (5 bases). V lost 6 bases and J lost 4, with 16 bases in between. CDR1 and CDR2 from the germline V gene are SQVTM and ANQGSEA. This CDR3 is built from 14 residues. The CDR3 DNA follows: TGCAGCGTCCCCCCCGGAGAGGGATACAATGAGCAGTTCTTC. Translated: CSVPPGEGYNEQFF.

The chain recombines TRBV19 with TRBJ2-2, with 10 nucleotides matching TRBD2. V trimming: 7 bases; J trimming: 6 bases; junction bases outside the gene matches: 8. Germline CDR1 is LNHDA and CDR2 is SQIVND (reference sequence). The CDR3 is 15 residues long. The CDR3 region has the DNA TGTGCCAGTAAGCGAGCGGGAGGGCCCGCCGGGGAGCTGTTTTTT. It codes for CASKRAGGPAGELFF.

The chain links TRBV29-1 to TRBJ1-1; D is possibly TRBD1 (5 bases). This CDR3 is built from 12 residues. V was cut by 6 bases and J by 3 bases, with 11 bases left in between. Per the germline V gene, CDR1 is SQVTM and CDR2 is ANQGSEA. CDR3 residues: CSVGDSYTEAFF. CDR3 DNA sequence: TGCAGCGTCGGCGACAGTTACACTGAAGCTTTCTTT.

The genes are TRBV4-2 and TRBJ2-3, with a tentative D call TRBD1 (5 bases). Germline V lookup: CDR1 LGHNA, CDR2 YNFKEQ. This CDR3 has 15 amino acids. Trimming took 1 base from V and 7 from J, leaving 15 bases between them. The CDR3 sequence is CASSQGNRQTNTQYF. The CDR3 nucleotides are TGTGCCAGCAGCCAAGGGAACAGGCAGACCAATACGCAGTATTTT.

CDR3 nucleotide sequence: TGTGCCAGCAGTGAACGACAGCCCTCTGGAAACACCATATATTTT. Protein: CASSERQPSGNTIYF. The rearrangement uses TRBV6-1 and TRBJ1-3; D perhaps matches TRBD1 (5 bases). The CDR3 runs to 15 residues. The V end was cut by 2 bases, the J end by 0 bases, with 8 bases between. Germline V gene data show CDR1 as MNHNS and CDR2 as SASEGT.